Shown below are 27 T cell receptor beta chains from a single sample sequenced in a study of shared T cell receptors in the human thymus. The protocol was immunoSEQ multiplex PCR, while the TCRdb copy is restricted to in-frame clones and leaves out a portion. The data show 55,000 to 75,000 clones, around 96% seen once. Sequencing was performed on thymocytes. The receptor set was obtained from a human donor.

The chain is built from TRBV6-5 and TRBJ2-7; 8 nucleotides line up with TRBD2. V dropped 0 bases and J dropped 6; count of bases not matched to a gene: 10. The CDR3 is 16 amino acids. Per germline, CDR1 MNHEY and CDR2 SVGAGI. CDR3 nucleotides: TGTGCCAGCAGTTACTCTGCGGGACTAGTTGTATTCGAGCAGTACTTC. Amino acids: CASSYSAGLVVFEQYF.

This chain uses TRBV6-5 with TRBJ2-1; D remains unclear. The V and J ends lost 2 bases and 16 bases respectively, with 18 bases between them. In germline, CDR1 is MNHEY, CDR2 SVGAGI. CDR3 size: 13 residues. In DNA form, the CDR3 reads TGTGCCAGCAGTTACCACCGAGCTCACCGGCGATTCTTC. This sequence encodes CASSYHRAHRRFF.

The V call is TRBV28, the J call TRBJ1-3; tentatively, D is TRBD1 (5 bases). Germline V gives CDR1 MDHEN, CDR2 SYDVKM. Trimming took off 3 bases at V and 0 bases at J, with 18 bases between the two ends. The CDR3 has 18 amino acids. CDR3 nucleotides: TGTGCCAGCAGTTTGGATTCCCAGGGTACGGTCTCTGGAAACACCATATATTTT. It encodes CASSLDSQGTVSGNTIYF.

The rearrangement uses TRBV30 and TRBJ2-7, with a possible D match to TRBD1 (6 bases). This CDR3 spans 15 amino acids. Germline-derived CDR1 and CDR2 are GTSNPN and SVGIG (reference sequence). V lost 4 bases, J lost 1 base, and 17 bases lay in between. The CDR3 coding sequence is TGTGCCTGGAAGTGGGGCACAGGGTTGTCCTACGAGCAGTACTTC. It codes for CAWKWGTGLSYEQYF.

This chain joins TRBV18 and TRBJ2-3; TRBD2 matches at 7 bases. Germline V gene lookup returns CDR1 KGHSH and CDR2 LQKENI. The CDR3 totals 17 residues. V dropped 3 bases and J dropped 2; count of bases not matched to a gene: 11. Here the CDR3 reads CASSPPRETKSTDTQYF. CDR3 sequence (DNA): TGTGCCAGCTCACCCCCGCGGGAGACCAAATCCACAGATACGCAGTATTTT.

This chain links TRBV14 with TRBJ1-2, with D possibly TRBD1 on 6 matching bases. The CDR3 spans 13 residues. Trimming shortened V by 6 bases and J by 5 bases, and 13 bases separated the two germline ends. Looked up from germline, CDR1 is SGHDN and CDR2 is FVKESK. The CDR3 sequence is CASRPRGGYGYTF. Here the CDR3 DNA reads TGTGCCAGCAGACCCAGGGGCGGGTATGGCTACACCTTC.

This clone was observed once. The chain carries TRBV21-1 and TRBJ2-6. TRBV21-1 constitutes a pseudogene. This CDR3 contains 17 residues. CDR3 sequence: CASSRVVQQSRANVLTF. In DNA, the CDR3 is TGTGCCAGCAGTAGGGTCGTACAACAAAGTCGGGCCAACGTCCTGACTTTC.

The rearrangement uses TRBV19 and TRBJ2-1; no reliable D call. Between the trimmed V and J ends, which lost 3 bases and 9 bases, there was a span of 9 bases. The CDR3 sequence is 12 residues long. Germline V gene data show CDR1 as LNHDA and CDR2 as SQIVND (reference sequence). The CDR3 region is CASSIGKTEQFF. In DNA form, the CDR3 reads TGTGCCAGTAGTATTGGTAAGACTGAGCAGTTCTTC.

This chain uses TRBV27 with TRBJ2-3; D unclear. V was shortened by 5 bases and J by 5 bases, with 20 bases between the two germline ends. In germline, CDR1 is MNHEY, CDR2 SMNVEV (reference sequence). The CDR3 runs to 16 residues. As DNA, the CDR3 is TGTGCCAGCAGTCCACTCCAGGTCCCACACAGAGATACGCAGTATTTT. Its translation is CASSPLQVPHRDTQYF.

V and J are TRBV27 and TRBJ1-5; 12 nucleotides align to TRBD1. Germline V gene sequence: CDR1 MNHEY, CDR2 SMNVEV (reference sequence). V trimming: 5 bases; J trimming: 3 bases; junction bases outside the gene matches: 14. The CDR3 consists of 19 residues. The CDR3 coding sequence is TGTGCCAGCAGTCAACTCCATCGGGACAGGGGGCTCAACAATCAGCCCCAGCATTTT. Translation: CASSQLHRDRGLNNQPQHF.

V is TRBV4-1 and J is TRBJ2-7, with D possibly matching TRBD1 (5 bases). Trimming left V 5 bases short and J 2 bases short, with 22 bases between. The germline V gene has CDR1 MGHRA and CDR2 YSYEKL. The CDR3 spans 17 residues. The CDR3 sequence is CASSGGEGALRAYEQYF. For the CDR3, the DNA is TGCGCCAGCAGCGGTGGGGAAGGGGCTCTCCGAGCCTACGAGCAGTACTTC.

The chain recombines TRBV2 with TRBJ1-2; the D is unclear. This CDR3 has 14 residues. V was shortened by 3 bases and J by 1 base, with 9 bases between the two germline ends. In germline, CDR1 is SNHLY, CDR2 FYNNEI. This CDR3 reads CASSDRTYNYGYTF. In nucleotides, the CDR3 is TGTGCCAGCAGTGATCGCACGTATAACTATGGCTACACCTTC.

The rearrangement uses TRBV7-2 and TRBJ1-1; no clear D. The germline V gene encodes CDR1 SGHTA and CDR2 FQGNSA. CDR3 size: 12 residues. Trimming left V 5 bases short and J 5 bases short, with 9 bases between. The CDR3 protein is CASSQVFTEAFF. The DNA of the CDR3 is TGTGCCAGCAGCCAAGTATTTACTGAAGCTTTCTTT.

The rearrangement links TRBV28 to TRBJ2-5; 7 bases are a match to TRBD2. CDR1 and CDR2 from the germline V gene are MDHEN and SYDVKM. The CDR3 loop spans 14 amino acids. Unmatched junction bases numbered 5, after V lost 2 bases and J lost 5 bases. The CDR3 region is CASSLDRGGETQYF. CDR3 sequence (DNA): TGTGCCAGCAGTTTAGATCGGGGAGGGGAGACCCAGTACTTC.

The V call is TRBV27, the J call TRBJ1-1; D is uncertain. Germline V lookup: CDR1 MNHEY, CDR2 SMNVEV (reference sequence). Trimming pared 8 bases from V and 3 bases from J, leaving 22 bases between. The CDR3 runs to 16 residues. CDR3 loop: CASWSWPLHYYTEAFF. The CDR3 region has the DNA TGTGCCAGCTGGTCGTGGCCGTTACACTATTACACTGAAGCTTTCTTT.

V usage is TRBV19 and J usage is TRBJ1-1, with 7 bases lining up with TRBD1. This CDR3 contains 14 residues. V lost 5 bases, J lost 1 base, and 4 bases stayed unmatched. The germline gives CDR1 LNHDA, CDR2 SQIVND (reference sequence). CDR3 bases: TGTGCCAGTAGTCAAAGACAGGGGAACACTGAAGCTTTCTTT. Residues: CASSQRQGNTEAFF. Drawing the rest from reference TRBV19 and TRBJ1-1, the complete variable domain is DGGITQSPKYLFRKEGQNVTLSCEQNLNHDAMYWYRQDPGQGLRLIYYSQIVNDFQKGDIAEGYSVSREKKESFPLTVTSAQKNPTAFYLCASSQRQGNTEAFFGQGTRLTVV.

This chain links TRBV5-4 with TRBJ2-2; D is possibly TRBD2 (5 bases). Germline V lookup: CDR1 SGHNT, CDR2 YYREEE (reference sequence). The CDR3 totals 14 residues. The V and J ends lost 4 bases and 5 bases respectively, with 12 bases between them. The CDR3 loop reads CASSPSGLTGELFF. DNA for the CDR3: TGTGCCAGCAGCCCCAGCGGCCTTACCGGGGAGCTGTTTTTT. The full variable domain, rest sourced from reference TRBV5-4 and TRBJ2-2, is ETGVTQSPTHLIKTRGQQVTLRCSSQSGHNTVSWYQQALGQGPQFIFQYYREEENGRGNFPPRFSGLQFPNYSSELNVNALELDDSALYLCASSPSGLTGELFFGEGSRLTVL.

The chain joins TRBV9 to TRBJ2-7; no reliable D call. Trimming removed 0 bases from V and 0 bases from J, with 10 bases in between. CDR1 is SGDLS and CDR2 is YYNGEE in the germline V gene. The CDR3 totals 15 residues. The CDR3: CASSVGARSSYEQYF. DNA of the CDR3: TGTGCCAGCAGCGTAGGGGCCAGGAGCTCCTACGAGCAGTACTTC.

This chain connects TRBV7-9 to TRBJ2-3; maybe TRBD2 (6 bases). The CDR3 contains 16 residues. Looked up from germline, CDR1 is SEHNR and CDR2 is FQNEAQ (reference sequence). The ends were cut back, 5 bases at V and 0 bases at J, with 15 bases in the middle. In DNA, the CDR3 is TGTGCCAGCAGCGTAGAGTCCGGGGGAAGCACAGATACGCAGTATTTT. It translates to CASSVESGGSTDTQYF.

The rearrangement uses TRBV6-1 and TRBJ2-2, with TRBD1 as a possible D gene (6 bases). The CDR3 length is 18 residues. V lost 1 base to trimming and J lost 0 bases, with 15 bases between them. Germline V CDR1 and CDR2: MNHNS, SASEGT. CDR3 sequence reads: CASSEGDMNPSNTGELFF. CDR3 sequence (DNA): TGTGCCAGCAGTGAAGGGGACATGAACCCCTCGAACACCGGGGAGCTGTTTTTT.

The chain joins TRBV13 to TRBJ2-7, with TRBD2 matching 9 bases. This CDR3 has 16 residues. V was clipped by 4 bases and J by 0 bases; unmatched bases: 7. CDR1 is PRHDT, CDR2 FYEKMQ, per germline (reference sequence). The CDR3 nucleotides are TGTGCCAGCAGCTCCTTTCTAGCGGGGAGCTCCTACGAGCAGTACTTC. Translated, it gives CASSSFLAGSSYEQYF. Variable domain in full (rest from reference TRBV13 and TRBJ2-7): AAGVIQSPRHLIKEKRETATLKCYPIPRHDTVYWYQQGPGQDPQFLISFYEKMQSDKGSIPDRFSAQQFSDYHSELNMSSLELGDSALYFCASSSFLAGSSYEQYFGPGTRLTVT.

The J gene is TRBJ1-2, the V gene TRBV27; D may be TRBD1 (6 bases). The germline V and J ends were trimmed by 0 bases and 8 bases, with 19 bases remaining between them. There are 16 residues in the CDR3. Germline V lookup: CDR1 MNHEY, CDR2 SMNVEV (reference sequence). CDR3 amino acids: CASSLSGMGWGLGYTF. Written as DNA, the CDR3 is TGTGCCAGCAGTTTATCGGGGATGGGTTGGGGGCTCGGCTACACCTTC.

The chain uses TRBV6-6 and TRBJ2-7; the D is unclear. Germline V gives CDR1 MNHNY, CDR2 SVGAGI (reference sequence). There are 8 residues in the CDR3. In DNA form, the CDR3 reads TGTAGGGTGTACGAGCAGTACTTC. Encoded protein: CRVYEQYF.

This clone was observed a handful of times. This rearrangement joins TRBV18 to TRBJ1-1, with D tentatively TRBD1 (5 bases). The V end was cut by 3 bases, the J end by 0 bases, with 5 bases between. Germline lookup yields CDR1 KGHSH and CDR2 LQKENI. CDR3 length: 13 residues. The DNA of the CDR3 is TGTGCCAGCTCACCGACAGTGAACACTGAAGCTTTCTTT. Residues: CASSPTVNTEAFF.

The V and J genes are TRBV7-9 and TRBJ2-3, with unresolved D. This CDR3 has 16 residues. V lost 5 bases and J lost 5, with 20 bases in between. Germline assignment: CDR1 SEHNR and CDR2 FQNEAQ (reference sequence). The CDR3 protein is CASSLGPGLHRDTQYF. The DNA for the CDR3 is TGTGCCAGCAGCCTAGGGCCGGGCCTACACAGAGATACGCAGTATTTT.

The rearrangement links TRBV7-8 to TRBJ1-2, with 8 positions matching TRBD1. CDR3 length: 17 amino acids. CDR1 is SGHVS and CDR2 is FQNEAQ in the germline V gene. After removal of 2 bases from V and 4 bases from J, the junction contained 12 bases not matched to a gene. The CDR3 DNA reads as TGTGCCAGCAGCTTACTCGAAAGACAGGGGTTGGTCTATGGCTACACCTTC. It is translated as CASSLLERQGLVYGYTF.

V gene TRBV7-3 combines with J gene TRBJ2-1, with 8 bases that match TRBD2. Germline CDR1 and CDR2: SGHTA and FQGTGA. Unmatched junction bases numbered 33, after V lost 1 base and J lost 10 bases. The CDR3 totals 23 residues. CDR3 protein: CASSLRGTREGGESPRSVREQFF. The CDR3 DNA is TGTGCCAGCAGCTTAAGGGGGACTAGAGAGGGCGGGGAATCCCCCCGGTCGGTTCGAGAGCAGTTCTTC.